One sample yielded the 11 T cell receptor beta chains listed below, sequenced in a study of T cells in Graves' hyperthyroidism and ophthalmopathy. Researchers took RNA transcripts and amplified the TCR beta CDR3 regions from them. With the HTBI primer set, the TCR CDR3 went through a first round of RT-PCR. MiXCR was run by TCRdb on the multiplex PCR reads, yielding one entry per CDR3 protein. There are approximately 630,000 distinct CDR3 sequences in the sample; under 20% occur only once, and 3.5% to 4% lies in the top ten. Sequenced: blood. The receptors were sampled from a woman aged 25-40 years with Graves' hyperthyroidism.

The chain couples TRBV6-1 to TRBJ1-1; possibly TRBD1 for D (5 bases). Trimming shortened V by 2 bases and J by 7 bases, and 11 bases separated the two germline ends. The CDR3 length is 13 residues. Per germline, CDR1 MNHNS and CDR2 SASEGT. CDR3 DNA sequence: TGTGCCAGCAGTGAAATGAGGGACGGTGAAGCTTTCTTT. Its protein product is CASSEMRDGEAFF.

The J gene is TRBJ2-3, the V gene TRBV7-9, with D possibly TRBD2 on 6 matching bases. CDR1 SEHNR and CDR2 FQNEAQ come from the germline V gene (reference sequence). The germline V and J ends were trimmed by 5 bases and 5 bases, with 14 bases remaining between them. The CDR3 sequence is 14 residues long. The CDR3 reads CASSVEGRRDTQYF. The CDR3 nucleotides are TGTGCCAGCAGCGTGGAGGGCCGAAGAGATACGCAGTATTTT.

This clonotype was observed a few times. V gene TRBV9 combines with J gene TRBJ2-7; D could derive from TRBD1 or TRBD2 (6 bases each). Germline values: CDR1 SGDLS, CDR2 YYNGEE. V lost 4 bases and J lost 0, with 14 bases in between. The CDR3 extends over 15 amino acids. The CDR3 bases are TGTGCCAGCAGCTCGGGGGCCGCGAGCTCCTACGAGCAGTACTTC. It specifies CASSSGAASSYEQYF.

This clonotype was detected ten times or more. The chain recombines TRBV9 with TRBJ2-1; possible D gene TRBD1, 5 bases. V lost 0 bases, J lost 0 bases, and 19 bases lay in between. Germline assignment: CDR1 SGDLS and CDR2 YYNGEE. This CDR3 has 19 amino acids. The DNA of the CDR3 is TGTGCCAGCAGCGTAGATCTGGGGCGACCACAAAGCTCCTACAATGAGCAGTTCTTC. Amino acids: CASSVDLGRPQSSYNEQFF.

This clonotype was picked up many times. J is TRBJ2-3 and V is TRBV6-1; the match to TRBD2 covers 9 bases. The trim removed 5 bases at V and 4 bases at J, leaving 10 bases unmatched. The CDR3 covers 16 residues. Germline CDR1 MNHNS, CDR2 SASEGT. DNA for the CDR3: TGTGCCAGCAGTCCCTACAGCGGGAGGAGGGCAGATACGCAGTATTTT. Protein sequence: CASSPYSGRRADTQYF.

This clonotype was detected ten times or more. The rearrangement links TRBV18 to TRBJ2-1; D gene ambiguous. This CDR3 spans 12 amino acids. The germline gives CDR1 KGHSH, CDR2 LQKENI. V lost 2 bases and J lost 7, with 6 bases in between. CDR3 sequence: CASSPVLNEQFF. The CDR3 coding sequence is TGTGCCAGCTCACCAGTCCTTAATGAGCAGTTCTTC.

This clonotype was found many times. The chain joins TRBV20-1 to TRBJ2-7; 7 bases match TRBD1. The CDR3 contains 15 residues. Germline assignment: CDR1 DFQATT and CDR2 SNEGSKA (reference sequence). Trimming took 5 bases from V and 0 from J; bases not matched to a gene: 10. Here the CDR3 reads CSAPFLTGISYEQYF. DNA for the CDR3: TGCAGTGCTCCCTTCTTGACAGGGATCTCCTACGAGCAGTACTTC.

This clonotype was counted at least ten times. V and J are TRBV27 and TRBJ1-5, with a weak D call TRBD1 (5 bases). Per the germline V gene, CDR1 is MNHEY and CDR2 is SMNVEV (reference sequence). The V end was cut by 1 base, the J end by 3 bases, with 13 bases between. The length of the CDR3 is 16 residues. For the CDR3, the DNA is TGTGCCAGCAGTTTATACGGGGGTAGTAACAATCAGCCCCAGCATTTT. It encodes CASSLYGGSNNQPQHF.

This clonotype was counted between two and nine times. The chain joins TRBV4-3 to TRBJ2-1; 8 nucleotides align to TRBD1. This CDR3 region has 12 residues. J was trimmed by 6 bases and V by 8 bases; bases with no gene match: 3. The germline V gene has CDR1 LGHNA and CDR2 YSLEER. The CDR3 protein is CASAGQGNEQFF. As DNA, the CDR3 is TGCGCCAGCGCCGGACAGGGCAATGAGCAGTTCTTC.

This clonotype was recorded at least ten times. In DNA, the CDR3 is TGTGCCAGCAGTTTACAGGCAGGAGGAACTGAAGCTTTCTTT. It yields the protein CASSLQAGGTEAFF. The rearrangement links TRBV27 to TRBJ1-1; no clear D. The CDR3 sequence is 14 residues long. V dropped 2 bases and J dropped 5 bases, with 12 bases sitting between them. Germline CDR1 reads MNHEY; CDR2 reads SMNVEV (reference sequence).

This clonotype was observed a few times. The J gene is TRBJ2-7, the V gene TRBV12-3 or TRBV12-4; D unclear. This CDR3 is built from 14 residues. V lost 6 bases, J lost 0 bases, and 12 bases lay in between. CDR3 sequence reads: CASSRRRNSYEQYF. CDR3 sequence (DNA): TGTGCCAGCAGCCGACGACGGAACTCCTACGAGCAGTACTTC.